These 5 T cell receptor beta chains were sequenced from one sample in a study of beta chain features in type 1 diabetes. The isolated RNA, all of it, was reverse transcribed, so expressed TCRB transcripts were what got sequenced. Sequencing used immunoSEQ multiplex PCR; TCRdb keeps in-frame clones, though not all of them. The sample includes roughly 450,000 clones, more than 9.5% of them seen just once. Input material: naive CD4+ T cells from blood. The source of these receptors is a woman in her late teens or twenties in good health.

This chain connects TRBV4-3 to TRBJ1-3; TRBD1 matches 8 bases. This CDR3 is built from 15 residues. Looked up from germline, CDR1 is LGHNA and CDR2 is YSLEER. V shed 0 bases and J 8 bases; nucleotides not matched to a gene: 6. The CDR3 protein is CASSQDRKQGDTIYF. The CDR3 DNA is TGCGCCAGCAGCCAAGATCGGAAACAGGGGGACACCATATATTTT.

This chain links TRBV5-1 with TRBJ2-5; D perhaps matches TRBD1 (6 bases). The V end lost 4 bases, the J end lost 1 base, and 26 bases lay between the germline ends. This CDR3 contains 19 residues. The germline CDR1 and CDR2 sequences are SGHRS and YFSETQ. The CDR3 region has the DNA TGCGCCAGCAGCAGGTGGACAGCGAATCGAGCGGTAATCCAAGAGACCCAGTACTTC. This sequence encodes CASSRWTANRAVIQETQYF.

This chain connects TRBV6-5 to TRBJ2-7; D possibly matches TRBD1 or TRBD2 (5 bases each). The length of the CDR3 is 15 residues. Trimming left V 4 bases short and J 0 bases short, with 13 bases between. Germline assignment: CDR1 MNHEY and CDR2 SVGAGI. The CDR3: CASSLGRDHSYEQYF. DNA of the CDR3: TGTGCCAGCAGTTTGGGTAGGGACCACTCCTACGAGCAGTACTTC.

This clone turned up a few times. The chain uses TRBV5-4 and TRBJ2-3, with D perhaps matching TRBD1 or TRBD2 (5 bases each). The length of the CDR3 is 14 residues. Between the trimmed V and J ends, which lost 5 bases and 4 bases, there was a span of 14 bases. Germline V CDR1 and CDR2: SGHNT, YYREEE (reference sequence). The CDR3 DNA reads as TGTGCCAGCAGTACCGCGGGCAGGGCAGATACGCAGTATTTT. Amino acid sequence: CASSTAGRADTQYF.

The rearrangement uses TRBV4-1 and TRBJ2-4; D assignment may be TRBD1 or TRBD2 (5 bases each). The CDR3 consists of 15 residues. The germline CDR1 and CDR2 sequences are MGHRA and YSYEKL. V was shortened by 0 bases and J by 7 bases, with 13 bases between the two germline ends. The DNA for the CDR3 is TGCGCCAGCAGCCAAGACCGAGGGGCTCGGAACATTCAGTACTTC. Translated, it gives CASSQDRGARNIQYF.